Listed below are T cell receptor beta chains from one sample, sequenced in a study of blood T cell repertoires in COVID-19. The assay was immunoSEQ multiplex PCR, and TCRdb's table has in-frame clones only and misses some. The repertoire holds approximately 210,000 clones, with 70% to 90% as singletons. The material sequenced was peripheral blood. Source of these receptors: a man aged 25-45 years who had recovered from COVID-19. Both conserved end residues are part of each CDR3. D genes are given only for firm matches. Clone size is given for some rows only: seen once, a few or many times, or a class if the clone is expanded.

clone_size | d_call | j_call | cdr3_length | v_call | cdr3_nt | cdr3_aa
NA | NA | TRBJ1-6 | 14 | TRBV9 | TGTGCCAGCAGCGTAGTTCCGGGGAATTCACCCCTCCACTTT | CASSVVPGNSPLHF
NA | NA | TRBJ2-3 | 14 | TRBV5-1 | TGCGCCAGCAGCTTGGATGTGGGCCCAGATACGCAGTATTTT | CASSLDVGPDTQYF
NA | TRBD1 | TRBJ2-3 | 11 | TRBV6-4 | TGTGCCAGCAGCGGACAGGGGCCGCAGTATTTT | CASSGQGPQYF
NA | NA | TRBJ1-4 | 14 | TRBV11-2 | TGTGCCAGCAGCTTAGAAAACCGAGGGGAAAAACTGTTTTTT | CASSLENRGEKLFF
once | NA | TRBJ1-1 | 16 | TRBV27 | TGTGCCAGCAGTCCAACACCCCTGTACATGAACACTGAAGCTTTCTTT | CASSPTPLYMNTEAFF
NA | TRBD1 | TRBJ2-3 | 14 | TRBV14 | TGTGCCAGCAGCCTTCTAGGGGGCGCAGATACGCAGTATTTT | CASSLLGGADTQYF
NA | NA | TRBJ1-6 | 16 | TRBV30 | TGTGCCTGGAGCGACGGGGGGACGGAGAGAAATTCACCCCTCCACTTT | CAWSDGGTERNSPLHF
NA | NA | TRBJ1-4 | 16 | TRBV5-1 | TGCGCCAGCAGCTTGGGGACAACCCCACTAAGGGAAAAACTGTTTTTT | CASSLGTTPLREKLFF
NA | NA | TRBJ1-6 | 15 | TRBV4-2 | TGTGCCAGCAGCTATGCGGGGGGATTTGATTCACCCCTCCACTTT | CASSYAGGFDSPLHF
NA | NA | TRBJ2-5 | 13 | TRBV15 | TGTGCCACCAGCAGAGAGGATCAGGGGACCCAGTACTTC | CATSREDQGTQYF
NA | NA | TRBJ1-6 | 13 | TRBV6-6 | TGTGCCAGCACCAGGGGTCCAAGCTCACCCCTCCACTTT | CASTRGPSSPLHF
NA | TRBD1 | TRBJ1-3 | 17 | TRBV11-3 | TGTGCCAGCAGCTTAGGGCCGACAGGGGACTCTGGAAACACCATATATTTT | CASSLGPTGDSGNTIYF
NA | TRBD1 | TRBJ1-2 | 15 | TRBV5-1 | TGCGCCAGCAGCTCCCACAGGGGACGGTCTGATGGCTACACCTTC | CASSSHRGRSDGYTF
NA | NA | TRBJ1-3 | 16 | TRBV10-3 | TGTGCCATCAGTGGCTTGGCGGGAATGGCTGGAAACACCATATATTTT | CAISGLAGMAGNTIYF
few | TRBD2 | TRBJ2-1 | 15 | TRBV7-9 | TGTGCCAGCAGCTTACCCGGGGGGTTCTACAATGAGCAGTTCTTC | CASSLPGGFYNEQFF
NA | NA | TRBJ2-7 | 12 | TRBV6-6 | TGTGCCAGCACCGGTTCCTCCTACGAGCAGTACTTC | CASTGSSYEQYF
NA | TRBD2 | TRBJ2-6 | 17 | TRBV5-4 | TGTGCCAGCAGCTTGCCTGGCGGGGGGCTTGGGGCCAACGTCCTGACTTTC | CASSLPGGGLGANVLTF
few | TRBD1 | TRBJ1-5 | 16 | TRBV18 | TGTGCCAGCTCACCTGGACAGGGCGGGAGCAATCAGCCCCAGCATTTT | CASSPGQGGSNQPQHF
NA | NA | TRBJ1-4 | 16 | TRBV19 | TGTGCCAGTAGTATTTTTGGGGGGGCAACTAATGAAAAACTGTTTTTT | CASSIFGGATNEKLFF
NA | TRBD1 | TRBJ2-7 | 13 | TRBV12-5 | TGTGCTAGTGGGGGACAGGGCACCGACGAGCAGTACTTC | CASGGQGTDEQYF
NA | TRBD1 | TRBJ2-5 | 16 | TRBV5-6 | TGTGCCAGCAGCTTGCCCGGGCTGGACAGGCAAGAGACCCAGTACTTC | CASSLPGLDRQETQYF
NA | TRBD2 | TRBJ2-7 | 15 | TRBV6-5 | TGTGCCAGCAGGGTAACCCGGGACCGGGGGGGGGAGCAGTACTTC | CASRVTRDRGGEQYF
NA | NA | TRBJ1-5 | 14 | TRBV6-5 | TGTGCCAACCCGGGGAGACATAGCAATCAGCCCCAGCATTTT | CANPGRHSNQPQHF
NA | TRBD1 | TRBJ1-2 | 12 | TRBV16 | TGTGCCAGCAGCCCACGGACAGGAAGCTACACCTTC | CASSPRTGSYTF
NA | TRBD1 | TRBJ2-7 | 15 | TRBV19 | TGTGCCAGTAGTTTATGGACAGGGGACCCCTACGAGCAGTACTTC | CASSLWTGDPYEQYF
NA | NA | TRBJ2-3 | 15 | TRBV6-5 | TGTGCCAGCAGTTCTCGGGGGGCTGACACAGATACGCAGTATTTT | CASSSRGADTDTQYF
NA | NA | TRBJ1-5 | 15 | TRBV6-5 | TGTGCCAGCAGTTACGACGGACAGAGCAATCAGCCCCAGCATTTT | CASSYDGQSNQPQHF
NA | NA | TRBJ1-2 | 13 | TRBV5-1 | TGCGCCAGCAGCTTGGGGCAGGGTGGCGGCTACACCTTC | CASSLGQGGGYTF
NA | NA | TRBJ2-7 | 13 | TRBV4-1 | TGCGCCAGCAGTCATTTGCGGGGCTACGAGCAGTACTTC | CASSHLRGYEQYF
NA | NA | TRBJ2-5 | 13 | TRBV18 | TGTGCCAGCTCACCGGGCAGTCAAGAGACCCAGTACTTC | CASSPGSQETQYF
NA | TRBD1 | TRBJ1-1 | 16 | TRBV18 | TGTGCCAGCTCACCTACCTCGGACAGGGTGTACACTGAAGCTTTCTTT | CASSPTSDRVYTEAFF